These 28 T cell receptor beta chains came from one sample sequenced in a study of T cell responses to AZD1222 COVID-19 vaccine. Clones were sequenced by immunoSEQ multiplex PCR, and TCRdb holds only the in-frame ones, with some missing. This sample has 120,000 or so clones, with more than 70% found just once. The sample here was peripheral blood, taken on day 0 of AZD1222 vaccination. The receptors originated from an adult in good health.

V and J are TRBV4-3 and TRBJ1-1, with no clear D. The CDR3 consists of 15 residues. Germline V gene sequence: CDR1 LGHNA, CDR2 YSLEER. Trimming pared 1 base from V and 6 bases from J, leaving 15 bases between. This CDR3 is CASSQVLSHEAEAFF. In nucleotides, the CDR3 is TGCGCCAGCAGCCAAGTATTATCCCACGAGGCTGAAGCTTTCTTT.

This clone has just a few counts. This chain links TRBV19 with TRBJ2-7; D ambiguous. Deletions cut 8 bases from V and 0 bases from J, with 8 bases between. This CDR3 has 12 residues. Germline lookup yields CDR1 LNHDA and CDR2 SQIVND (reference sequence). The CDR3 reads CASRSYSYEQYF. The DNA for the CDR3 is TGTGCCAGTCGGTCCTACTCCTACGAGCAGTACTTC.

The J gene is TRBJ2-7, the V gene TRBV13; D is ambiguous. The V end was cut by 5 bases, the J end by 1 base, with 12 bases between. CDR3 size: 14 residues. Germline V gives CDR1 PRHDT, CDR2 FYEKMQ (reference sequence). This CDR3 is CASSQTRPSYEQYF. The CDR3 DNA reads TGTGCCAGCAGCCAAACAAGACCGTCCTACGAGCAGTACTTC.

The CDR3 nucleotides are TGTGCCAGTAAGGTTGGGCTGTACACTGAAGCTTTCTTT. This translates into CASKVGLYTEAFF. The V call is TRBV19, the J call TRBJ1-1, with D uncertain. There are 13 residues in the CDR3. V was clipped by 7 bases and J by 3 bases, with 12 bases between them. Germline values: CDR1 LNHDA, CDR2 SQIVND (reference sequence).

This chain connects TRBV19 to TRBJ1-6, with D unclear. V was trimmed by 3 bases and J by 5 bases, leaving 5 bases between them. The germline CDR1 and CDR2 sequences are LNHDA and SQIVND (reference sequence). This CDR3 region has 13 residues. The CDR3 sequence: CASSIHHNSPLHF. The CDR3, as DNA: TGTGCCAGTAGTATCCACCATAATTCACCCCTCCACTTT.

The chain uses TRBV5-1 and TRBJ1-1; 7 positions agree with TRBD1. The junction had 5 bases not matched to a gene; V was cut back by 2 bases and J by 1 base. This CDR3 is 15 amino acids long. CDR1 and CDR2 (germline): SGHRS, YFSETQ. CDR3 amino acids: CASSFTGARNTEAFF. The CDR3 region has the DNA TGCGCCAGCAGCTTTACAGGGGCTAGGAACACTGAAGCTTTCTTT.

V and J are TRBV7-3 and TRBJ1-3; no clear D gene. Germline loops: CDR1 SGHTA, CDR2 FQGTGA. Between the trimmed V and J ends, which lost 9 bases and 2 bases, there was a span of 20 bases. The CDR3 is 16 residues long. CDR3 region: CASALPGALPGNTIYF. The CDR3 coding sequence is TGTGCCAGTGCGTTGCCAGGTGCCCTACCTGGAAACACCATATATTTT.

V is TRBV4-2 and J is TRBJ2-1; D perhaps matches TRBD1 (5 bases). This CDR3 is built from 12 residues. The V gene lost 1 base and the J gene lost 10 bases, with 8 bases spanning the gap. Germline V lookup: CDR1 LGHNA, CDR2 YNFKEQ. As DNA, the CDR3 is TGTGCCAGCAGCCAAGGGGGCAAAGAGCAGTTCTTC. It translates to CASSQGGKEQFF.

The V gene is TRBV11-3, the J gene TRBJ1-6, with D hard to call. The CDR3 length is 16 residues. Between the trimmed V and J ends, which lost 1 base and 4 bases, there was a span of 11 bases. Germline CDR1 is SGHNT and CDR2 is YENEEA. The CDR3 DNA reads as TGTGCCAGCAGCTTAGTAGCAGATAATTATAATTCACCCCTCCACTTT. Translated: CASSLVADNYNSPLHF.

The J gene is TRBJ2-1, the V gene TRBV7-2; TRBD2 matches at 8 bases. The trim removed 1 base at V and 5 bases at J, leaving 4 bases unmatched. The CDR3 is 15 amino acids. CDR1 is SGHTA and CDR2 is FQGNSA in the germline V gene. CDR3 sequence (DNA): TGTGCCAGCAGCTTAGTAAGCGGGAGACACAATGAGCAGTTCTTC. The encoded protein is CASSLVSGRHNEQFF.

The chain carries TRBV4-3 and TRBJ2-7; no clear D. The CDR3 totals 16 residues. V lost 4 bases, J lost 2 bases, and 18 bases lay in between. Per germline, CDR1 LGHNA and CDR2 YSLEER. This CDR3 is CASSLSDGPGAYEQYF. The CDR3, as DNA: TGCGCCAGCAGCCTATCGGACGGTCCTGGGGCCTACGAGCAGTACTTC.

This chain connects TRBV9 to TRBJ2-7; D tentatively reads TRBD1 or TRBD2 (6 bases each). The CDR3 consists of 14 residues. The germline V gene encodes CDR1 SGDLS and CDR2 YYNGEE. V lost 2 bases, J lost 4 bases, and 13 bases lay in between. CDR3 coding DNA: TGTGCCAGCAGCGTTATGGGGGCGGGGTACGAGCAGTACTTC. This encodes CASSVMGAGYEQYF.

The chain carries TRBV27 and TRBJ2-7; D perhaps matches TRBD2 (5 bases). Germline assignment: CDR1 MNHEY and CDR2 SMNVEV (reference sequence). This CDR3 is built from 13 residues. Trimming took 1 base from V and 3 from J, leaving 7 bases between them. The CDR3 sequence: CASSLLASYEQYF. In nucleotides, the CDR3 is TGTGCCAGCAGTTTATTAGCGAGCTACGAGCAGTACTTC.

This clone appeared a few times. This rearrangement joins TRBV11-3 to TRBJ2-7, with TRBD1 matching over 8 bases. Germline V lookup: CDR1 SGHNT, CDR2 YENEEA. The CDR3 covers 16 residues. Trimming took 5 bases from V and 3 from J; bases not matched to a gene: 12. DNA for the CDR3: TGTGCCAGCAGCATTCCTCGGACCGGGACAGGCTACGAGCAGTACTTC. Its protein is CASSIPRTGTGYEQYF.

This clone appeared a few times. The chain carries TRBV6-5 and TRBJ1-6; D is possibly TRBD1 (6 bases). In germline, CDR1 is MNHEY, CDR2 SVGAGI. The CDR3 length is 16 residues. V was shortened by 0 bases and J by 8 bases, with 14 bases between the two germline ends. CDR3 in DNA: TGTGCCAGCAGTTACTCTGGGGGGCGACTCGATTCACCCCTCCACTTT. This codes for CASSYSGGRLDSPLHF.

J is TRBJ1-2 and V is TRBV20-1; TRBD1 is a possible D gene (5 bases). V lost 6 bases, J lost 7 bases, and 12 bases lay in between. This CDR3 comprises 11 residues. Germline V gene sequence: CDR1 DFQATT, CDR2 SNEGSKA (reference sequence). The CDR3, as DNA: TGCAGTGCGGCGGGGGGAGGTGGCTACACCTTC. Amino acid sequence: CSAAGGGGYTF.

V and J are TRBV11-3 and TRBJ2-5; 16 bases agree with TRBD2. Germline V gene lookup returns CDR1 SGHNT and CDR2 YENEEA. This CDR3 spans 17 amino acids. The J segment lost 2 bases and the V segment lost 3 bases, leaving 3 bases of the junction unmatched. The CDR3 DNA reads TGTGCCAGCAGCTTCCGGGGACTAGCGGGAGGGCAAGAGACCCAGTACTTC. As protein: CASSFRGLAGGQETQYF.

The chain joins TRBV15 to TRBJ1-2, with 9 bases identical to TRBD1. This CDR3 spans 15 amino acids. From germline, CDR1 is LNHNV and CDR2 YYDKDF (reference sequence). The V and J ends lost 5 bases and 3 bases, in that order; junction bases with no gene match: 7. The CDR3 spells CATSPGQGKDYGYTF. For the CDR3, the DNA is TGTGCCACCAGCCCGGGACAGGGAAAAGACTATGGCTACACCTTC.

The chain is built from TRBV4-1 and TRBJ2-7; D might be TRBD2 (6 bases). Germline-derived CDR1 and CDR2 are MGHRA and YSYEKL. This CDR3 spans 16 amino acids. Trimming removed 3 bases from V and 5 bases from J, with 20 bases in between. The CDR3 region is CASSHPPRGSGNEQYF. In nucleotides, the CDR3 is TGCGCCAGCAGCCACCCCCCACGGGGGTCTGGGAACGAGCAGTACTTC.

This chain uses TRBV28 with TRBJ1-4; D call uncertain. This CDR3 has 11 residues. Germline CDR1 MDHEN, CDR2 SYDVKM. With 2 bases removed from V and 7 bases from J, the gap between germline ends came to 2 bases. In nucleotides, the CDR3 is TGTGCCAGCAGTTTAGGTGAAAAACTGTTTTTT. Its protein product is CASSLGEKLFF.

This clone has only one observation. The chain uses TRBV7-6 and TRBJ2-2, with D uncertain. Germline lookup yields CDR1 SGHVS and CDR2 FNYEAQ. The CDR3 length is 13 residues. V was shortened by 5 bases and J by 0 bases, with 4 bases between the two germline ends. The CDR3 loop reads CASSRTNTGELFF. CDR3 sequence (DNA): TGTGCCAGCAGCAGGACGAACACCGGGGAGCTGTTTTTT.

The chain links TRBV4-1 to TRBJ1-2; 9 bases map to TRBD1. V dropped 2 bases and J dropped 2; count of bases not matched to a gene: 9. The length of the CDR3 is 17 residues. Looked up from germline, CDR1 is MGHRA and CDR2 is YSYEKL. DNA of the CDR3: TGCGCCAGCAGCCAAATCCGTGGGACAGGGACGAACTATGGCTACACCTTC. Its translation: CASSQIRGTGTNYGYTF.

The gene calls are TRBV27 and TRBJ1-1; no clear D. Trimming cost V 2 bases and J 4 bases, with 11 bases left between them. The V gene's germline CDR1 is MNHEY and CDR2 SMNVEV (reference sequence). This CDR3 has 14 amino acids. The CDR3 reads CASSLRPHGTEAFF. The CDR3 DNA reads TGTGCCAGCAGTTTACGCCCTCACGGCACTGAAGCTTTCTTT.

The CDR3 region is CASSLVGGAYEQYF. Here the CDR3 DNA reads TGTGCCAGCAGCTTGGTTGGTGGAGCCTACGAGCAGTACTTC. The V call is TRBV7-9, the J call TRBJ2-7, with D unresolved. Deletions cut 3 bases from V and 2 bases from J, with 11 bases between. The CDR3 is made up of 14 amino acids. Germline loops: CDR1 SEHNR, CDR2 FQNEAQ (reference sequence).

The rearrangement joins TRBV6-5 to TRBJ1-4, with 9 positions matching TRBD1. Per germline, CDR1 MNHEY and CDR2 SVGAGI. The CDR3 runs to 14 residues. The ends lost 0 bases at V and 7 bases at J; junction bases unmatched: 0. Here the CDR3 DNA reads TGTGCCAGCAGTTACTCGACAGGGGGTGAAAAACTGTTTTTT. Translated: CASSYSTGGEKLFF.

The CDR3 region has the DNA TGTGCCAGCAGTTTTCCTGGAGGTCCGTCCTACGAGCAGTACTTC. Its protein product is CASSFPGGPSYEQYF. The rearrangement links TRBV28 to TRBJ2-7, with D possibly being TRBD2 (5 bases). The V gene lost 3 bases and the J gene lost 1 base, with 13 bases spanning the gap. CDR3 length: 15 residues. CDR1 is MDHEN and CDR2 is SYDVKM in the germline V gene.

The chain combines TRBV6-6 with TRBJ1-5, with 8 bases identical to TRBD1. Germline V CDR1 and CDR2: MNHNY, SVGAGI (reference sequence). The CDR3 has 15 amino acids. The junction had 8 bases not matched to a gene; V was cut back by 7 bases and J by 3 bases. This CDR3 is CASTRAGGNNQPQHF. CDR3 DNA sequence: TGTGCCAGCACCCGGGCAGGGGGCAACAATCAGCCCCAGCATTTT.

The chain joins TRBV6-5 to TRBJ1-5; D is unclear. This CDR3 has 13 residues. Germline V gene data show CDR1 as MNHEY and CDR2 as SVGAGI. Trimming took off 6 bases at V and 0 bases at J, with 6 bases between the two ends. CDR3 amino acids: CASRYSSNQPQHF. CDR3 coding DNA: TGTGCCAGCAGGTATAGTAGCAATCAGCCCCAGCATTTT.